This TCR beta chain was identified during a study of Graves' ophthalmopathy and Graves' hyperthyroidism. Study findings and constraints: Clonotypes were expanded in thyroid at above 0.001 frequency, and most also appeared in blood.

In regard to this clonotype: Its antigen is as yet unknown.

The authors amplified TCR beta CDR3 regions from RNA transcripts. A first-round RT-PCR used HTBI primers, followed by a second-round multiplex PCR. One entry per CDR3 protein results from TCRdb running MiXCR on the multiplex PCR reads. The data hold 340,000 or so distinct CDR3 sequences, with roughly 15% observed a single time. The CDR3 is 11 amino acids. Trimming left V 4 bases short and J 13 bases short, with 13 bases between. Germline CDR1 is LGHDT and CDR2 is YNNKEL (reference sequence). Material for sequencing was peripheral blood. The rearrangement uses TRBV3-1 and TRBJ2-5, with D perhaps matching TRBD2 (5 bases). The sequence derives from an adult man with Graves' ophthalmopathy. As DNA, the CDR3 is TGTGCCAGCAGCCTTATGGACTCGCCGTACTTC. Its translation: CASSLMDSPYF.